These 12 T cell receptor beta chains originate from one sample sequenced in a study of T cells in Graves' hyperthyroidism and ophthalmopathy. From RNA transcripts, TCR beta CDR3 regions were amplified. Using the HTBI primer set, a first-round RT-PCR was run on the TCR CDR3. TCRdb re-called the multiplex PCR reads with MiXCR, one entry per CDR3 protein. The sample includes 250,000 to 300,000 distinct CDR3 sequences, roughly 20% of them seen just once. The sample comprised blood. The source of these receptors is a man aged 45-65 years with Graves' ophthalmopathy.

V usage is TRBV28 and J usage is TRBJ1-2; D gene ambiguous. The CDR3 is 14 residues long. The ends were cut back, 3 bases at V and 0 bases at J, with 8 bases in the middle. The V gene's germline CDR1 is MDHEN and CDR2 SYDVKM. The CDR3 here is CASSFQTANYGYTF. CDR3 bases: TGTGCCAGCAGTTTCCAGACCGCTAACTATGGCTACACCTTC.

J is TRBJ1-5 and V is TRBV4-2; D unresolved. V was trimmed by 0 bases and J by 7 bases, leaving 7 bases between them. The germline V gene has CDR1 LGHNA and CDR2 YNFKEQ. There are 13 residues in the CDR3. CDR3 sequence reads: CASSQESRQPQHF. CDR3 DNA: TGTGCCAGCAGCCAAGAATCTCGCCAGCCCCAGCATTTT.

A few counts support this clonotype. The V gene is TRBV29-1, the J gene TRBJ2-2; tentatively, D is TRBD2 (6 bases). Germline V gene lookup returns CDR1 SQVTM and CDR2 ANQGSEA. Trimming pared 5 bases from V and 6 bases from J, leaving 16 bases between. This CDR3 is 14 amino acids long. The CDR3 spells CSVIPGVGAGELFF. DNA for the CDR3: TGCAGCGTTATTCCGGGAGTGGGTGCCGGGGAGCTGTTTTTT.

This clonotype was seen a handful of times. This sequence joins TRBV19 and TRBJ1-2; 7 nucleotides agree with TRBD1. The CDR3 runs to 17 residues. Germline CDR1 and CDR2: LNHDA and SQIVND (reference sequence). Trimming at V came to 6 bases and at J to 2 bases, leaving 15 bases not matched to a gene. CDR3 sequence reads: CASRGTGDRPSNYGYTF. The CDR3 nucleotides are TGTGCCAGTAGGGGAACCGGGGACAGACCTTCAAACTATGGCTACACCTTC. The variable domain in full, completed from reference TRBV19 and TRBJ1-2, reads DGGITQSPKYLFRKEGQNVTLSCEQNLNHDAMYWYRQDPGQGLRLIYYSQIVNDFQKGDIAEGYSVSREKKESFPLTVTSAQKNPTAFYLCASRGTGDRPSNYGYTFGSGTRLTVV.

V usage is TRBV11-1 and J usage is TRBJ2-7, with D possibly matching TRBD2 (6 bases). The germline gives CDR1 SGHAT, CDR2 FQDESV (reference sequence). The CDR3 sequence is 15 residues long. V dropped 8 bases and J dropped 4 bases, with 21 bases sitting between them. The CDR3 is CASGIGGTSLYEQYF. In DNA, the CDR3 is TGTGCCAGCGGCATTGGAGGGACTTCATTGTACGAGCAGTACTTC.

This clonotype was counted a few times. This chain uses TRBV29-1 with TRBJ2-1, with D possibly matching TRBD1 (5 bases). The V end lost 7 bases, the J end lost 1 base, and 8 bases lay between the germline ends. The germline V gene encodes CDR1 SQVTM and CDR2 ANQGSEA. CDR3 length equals 12 residues. CDR3 loop: CSAKGSYNEQFF. The CDR3 nucleotides are TGCAGCGCCAAGGGGTCCTACAATGAGCAGTTCTTC.

This clonotype was recorded at least ten times. This chain links TRBV9 with TRBJ1-1; D remains unclear. CDR1 and CDR2 from the germline V gene are SGDLS and YYNGEE. The CDR3 sequence is 10 residues long. V lost 0 bases and J lost 11, with 5 bases in between. Written as DNA, the CDR3 is TGTGCCAGCAGCGTAGGGCGGGCTTTCTTT. It yields the protein CASSVGRAFF.

This clonotype was counted ten times or more. The rearrangement uses TRBV15 and TRBJ2-5, with D unclear. Germline CDR1 and CDR2: LNHNV and YYDKDF (reference sequence). Trimming cost V 0 bases and J 4 bases, with 15 bases left between them. This CDR3 has 16 residues. The CDR3 region is CATSRDYWENLETQYF. In DNA form, the CDR3 reads TGTGCCACCAGCAGAGATTATTGGGAAAATCTAGAGACCCAGTACTTC.

The sample holds a few counts of this clonotype. This rearrangement joins TRBV4-2 to TRBJ2-6; D might be TRBD1 or TRBD2, each matching 5 bases. Germline V gene data show CDR1 as LGHNA and CDR2 as YNFKEQ. V shed 0 bases and J shed 0 bases, with 9 bases lying between them. CDR3 length equals 17 residues. The CDR3 region is CASSQETRGSGANVLTF. DNA for the CDR3: TGTGCCAGCAGCCAAGAAACTAGGGGCTCTGGGGCCAACGTCCTGACTTTC.

The rearrangement links TRBV4-2 to TRBJ1-2; TRBD1 is a possible D gene (5 bases). Trimming cost V 1 base and J 8 bases, with 11 bases left between them. Germline lookup yields CDR1 LGHNA and CDR2 YNFKEQ. The CDR3 is 13 amino acids. The CDR3 DNA follows: TGTGCCAGCAGCCAAGGAGGGGCTGGGGGCTACACCTTC. The encoded protein is CASSQGGAGGYTF.

This clonotype was counted at least ten times. The chain recombines TRBV7-3 with TRBJ2-1; D is possibly TRBD2 (6 bases). CDR1 and CDR2 from the germline V gene are SGHTA and FQGTGA. V lost 2 bases, J lost 7 bases, and 12 bases lay in between. This CDR3 comprises 14 residues. The CDR3 coding sequence is TGTGCCAGCAGCTTAGGGGGGAGTCTGAATGAGCAGTTCTTC. Its translation is CASSLGGSLNEQFF.

In this sample, this clonotype turned up a few times. This chain connects TRBV27 to TRBJ2-7, with no clear D. Germline V gives CDR1 MNHEY, CDR2 SMNVEV (reference sequence). This CDR3 is built from 13 residues. The V end was cut by 8 bases, the J end by 0 bases, with 11 bases between. The CDR3 coding sequence is TGTGCCAGCGGCCCTACGTTCTCCTACGAGCAGTACTTC. It translates to CASGPTFSYEQYF.